Listed below are T cell receptor beta chains from one sample, sequenced in a study of monozygotic twins with inflammatory bowel disease. TCRdb re-called the 5' RACE reads; one entry per CDR3 protein, DNA not given. The sample shows 350,000 to 550,000 distinct CDR3 sequences, and 2.4% sits with its ten largest clones. The source material was blood. Receptors originate from a human donor with ulcerative colitis or Crohn's disease, or a healthy co-twin of an affected twin (not recorded which). The CDR3 runs from the conserved cysteine through the conserved F or W.

TRBJ2-2 | TRBV9 | CASSVGSVPQANTGELFF
TRBJ2-5 | TRBV12-3/TRBV12-4 | CASSPSPGGKETQYF
TRBJ1-2 | TRBV3-1 | CASSQGQLGGYTF
TRBJ1-1 | TRBV20-1 | CSARDATGGNMNTEAFF
TRBJ1-5 | TRBV7-2 | CASQLGGSNQPQHF
TRBJ2-3 | TRBV18 | CASSPPAGDTQYF
TRBJ1-5 | TRBV4-1 | CASSLERNSNQPQHF
TRBJ1-1 | TRBV19 | CASSIKGLNTEAFF
TRBJ2-5 | TRBV29-1 | CSVVEGNQETQYF
TRBJ1-2 | TRBV11-2 | CASSLTGTGTAAF
TRBJ2-5 | TRBV28 | CASKLTGIHFKETQYF
TRBJ2-1 | TRBV27 | CASSSLIKRDYNEQFF
TRBJ2-3 | TRBV12-3/TRBV12-4 | CASSLPGLGLTDTQYF
TRBJ2-1 | TRBV29-1 | CSVVPLSRGDEQFF
TRBJ2-1 | TRBV4-1 | CASMARGEQFF
TRBJ1-5 | TRBV29-1 | CSVEGDRNQPQHF
TRBJ1-2 | TRBV25-1 | CASSTGAAHYGYTF
TRBJ1-6 | TRBV3-1 | CASRAGENSPLHF
TRBJ2-1 | TRBV3-1 | CASSRGGQSYNEQFF
TRBJ1-1 | TRBV2 | CASSQQMITEAFF
TRBJ2-2 | TRBV2 | CASSERRPNTGELFF
TRBJ2-1 | TRBV3-1 | CASTSPGNEQFF
TRBJ2-2 | TRBV10-3 | CAIRLAGELFF
TRBJ1-2 | TRBV9 | CASSQSVDSYGYTF
TRBJ2-7 | TRBV7-6 | CASSRGGDEQYF
TRBJ2-2 | TRBV9 | CASNLAGGDTGELFF
TRBJ1-5 | TRBV12-3/TRBV12-4 | CASSSMGRPQHF
TRBJ2-5 | TRBV6-5 | CASSLGTRDYQETQYF
TRBJ1-1 | TRBV5-1 | CASSQRTGVNTEAFF
TRBJ2-4 | TRBV7-9 | CASSLYGDIQYF
TRBJ2-7 | TRBV14 | CASSVGLAGGYSYEQYF
TRBJ2-2 | TRBV19 | CASSTRTSGNTGELFF
TRBJ2-2 | TRBV5-4 | CASGSLAGTSSTGELFF
TRBJ2-5 | TRBV11-2 | CASSSYQGRETQYF
TRBJ2-7 | TRBV5-1 | CASSGGSGTGPYEQYF
TRBJ1-5 | TRBV19 | CASNFFVQSNQPQHF